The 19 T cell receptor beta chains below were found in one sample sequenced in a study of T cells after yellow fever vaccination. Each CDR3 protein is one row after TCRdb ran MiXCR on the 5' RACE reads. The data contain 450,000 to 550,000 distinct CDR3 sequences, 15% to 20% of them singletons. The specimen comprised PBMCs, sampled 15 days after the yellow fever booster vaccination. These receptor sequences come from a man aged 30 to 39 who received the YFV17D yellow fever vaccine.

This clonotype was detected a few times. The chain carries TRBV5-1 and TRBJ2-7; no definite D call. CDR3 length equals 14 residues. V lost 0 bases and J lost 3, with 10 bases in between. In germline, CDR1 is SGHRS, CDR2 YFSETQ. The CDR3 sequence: CASSLATRLYEQYF. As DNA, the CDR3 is TGCGCCAGCAGCTTGGCAACCCGTCTCTACGAGCAGTACTTC.

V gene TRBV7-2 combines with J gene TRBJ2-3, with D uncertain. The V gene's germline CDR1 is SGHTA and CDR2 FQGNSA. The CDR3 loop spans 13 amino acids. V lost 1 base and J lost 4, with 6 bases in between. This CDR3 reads CASSLEVADTQYF. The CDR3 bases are TGTGCCAGCAGCTTAGAAGTTGCAGATACGCAGTATTTT. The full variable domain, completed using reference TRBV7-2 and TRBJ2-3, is GAGVSQSPSNKVTEKGKDVELRCDPISGHTALYWYRQSLGQGLEFLIYFQGNSAPDKSGLPSDRFSAERTGGSVSTLTIQRTQQEDSAVYLCASSLEVADTQYFGPGTRLTVL.

The CDR3: CASSQASVSEQFF. CDR3 nucleotide sequence: TGTGCCAGCAGCCAAGCTTCGGTTTCTGAGCAGTTCTTC. V is TRBV14 and J is TRBJ2-1, with D hard to call. Germline CDR1 reads SGHDN; CDR2 reads FVKESK. Deletions cut 1 base from V and 9 bases from J, with 10 bases between. The CDR3 contains 13 residues.

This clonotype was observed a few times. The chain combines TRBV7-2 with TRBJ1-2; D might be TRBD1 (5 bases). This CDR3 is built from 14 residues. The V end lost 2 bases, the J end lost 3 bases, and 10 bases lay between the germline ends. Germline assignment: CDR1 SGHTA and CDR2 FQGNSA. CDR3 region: CASSLPGTDYGYTF. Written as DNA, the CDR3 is TGTGCCAGCAGCTTACCGGGGACTGACTATGGCTACACCTTC.

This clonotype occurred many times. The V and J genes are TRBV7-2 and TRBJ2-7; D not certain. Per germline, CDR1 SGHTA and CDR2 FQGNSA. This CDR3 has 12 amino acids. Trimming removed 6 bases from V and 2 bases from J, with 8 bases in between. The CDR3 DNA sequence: TGTGCCAGCAGTTTAAGGGCCTACGAGCAGTACTTC. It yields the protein CASSLRAYEQYF.

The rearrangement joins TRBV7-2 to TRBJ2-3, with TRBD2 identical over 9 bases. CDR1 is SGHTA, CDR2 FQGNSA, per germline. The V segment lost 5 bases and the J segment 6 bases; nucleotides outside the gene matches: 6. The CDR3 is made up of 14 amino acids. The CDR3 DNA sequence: TGTGCCAGCAGCCCCGTAGCGGGAGCGGATACGCAGTATTTT. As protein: CASSPVAGADTQYF.

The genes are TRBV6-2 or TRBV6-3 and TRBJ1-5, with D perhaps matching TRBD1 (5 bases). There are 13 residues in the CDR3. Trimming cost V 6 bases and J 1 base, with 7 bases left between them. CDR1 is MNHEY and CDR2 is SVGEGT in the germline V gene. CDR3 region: CASRWDSNQPQHF. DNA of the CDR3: TGTGCCAGCAGGTGGGACAGCAATCAGCCCCAGCATTTT.

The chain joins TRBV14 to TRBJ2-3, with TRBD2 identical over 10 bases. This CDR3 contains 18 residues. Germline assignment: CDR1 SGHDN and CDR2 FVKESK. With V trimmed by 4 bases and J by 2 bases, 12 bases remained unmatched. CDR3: CASSPLLAGDPYTDTQYF. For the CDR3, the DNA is TGTGCCAGCAGCCCGTTGCTAGCGGGAGACCCCTACACAGATACGCAGTATTTT.

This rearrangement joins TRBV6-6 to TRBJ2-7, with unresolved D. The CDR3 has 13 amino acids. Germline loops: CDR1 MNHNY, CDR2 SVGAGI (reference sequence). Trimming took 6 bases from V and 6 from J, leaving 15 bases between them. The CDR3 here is CASSRDQTGEQYF. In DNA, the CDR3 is TGTGCCAGCAGCCGAGACCAGACGGGCGAGCAGTACTTC.

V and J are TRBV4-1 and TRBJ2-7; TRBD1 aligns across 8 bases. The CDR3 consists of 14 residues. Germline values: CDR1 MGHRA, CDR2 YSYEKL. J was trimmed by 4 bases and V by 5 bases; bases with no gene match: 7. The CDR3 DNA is TGCGCCAGCAGCGTGAAGGACAGGGCTTACGAGCAGTACTTC. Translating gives CASSVKDRAYEQYF.

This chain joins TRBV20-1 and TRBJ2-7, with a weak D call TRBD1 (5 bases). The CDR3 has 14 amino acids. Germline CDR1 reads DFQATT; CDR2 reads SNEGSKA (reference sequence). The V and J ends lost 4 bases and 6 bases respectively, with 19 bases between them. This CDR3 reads CSATLFSAGSEQYF. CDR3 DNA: TGCAGTGCTACCTTATTTTCGGCAGGGTCCGAGCAGTACTTC.

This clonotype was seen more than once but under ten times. CDR3 loop: CASLLGDTQYF. The CDR3 nucleotides are TGTGCCAGCCTGCTCGGGGACACGCAGTATTTT. The chain recombines TRBV12-3 or TRBV12-4 with TRBJ2-3, with D perhaps assigned TRBD1 or TRBD2 (5 bases each). The length of the CDR3 is 11 residues. V lost 8 bases and J lost 9, with 12 bases in between.

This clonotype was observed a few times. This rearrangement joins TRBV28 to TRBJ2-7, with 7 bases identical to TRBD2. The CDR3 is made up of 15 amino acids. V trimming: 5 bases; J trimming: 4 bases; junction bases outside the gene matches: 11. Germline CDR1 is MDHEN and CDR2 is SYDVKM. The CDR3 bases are TGTGCCAGCAGTCCCCTATCGGGAGGAGGATACGAGCAGTACTTC. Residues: CASSPLSGGGYEQYF. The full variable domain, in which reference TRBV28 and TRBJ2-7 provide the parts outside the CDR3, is DVKVTQSSRYLVKRTGEKVFLECVQDMDHENMFWYRQDPGLGLRLIYFSYDVKMKEKGDIPEGYSVSREKKERFSLILESASTNQTSMYLCASSPLSGGGYEQYFGPGTRLTVT.

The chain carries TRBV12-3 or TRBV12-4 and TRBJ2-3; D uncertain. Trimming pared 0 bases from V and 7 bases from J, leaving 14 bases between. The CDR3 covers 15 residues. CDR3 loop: CASSLARADGYTQYF. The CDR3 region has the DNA TGTGCCAGCAGTTTAGCACGGGCCGACGGGTATACGCAGTATTTT.

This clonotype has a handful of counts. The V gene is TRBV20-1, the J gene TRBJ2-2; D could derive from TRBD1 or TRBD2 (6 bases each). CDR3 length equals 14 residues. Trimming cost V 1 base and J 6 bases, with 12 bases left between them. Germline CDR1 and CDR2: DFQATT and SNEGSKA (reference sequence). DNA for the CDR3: TGCAGTGCTAGAGGCGGAGGGGGGCCCGGGGAGCTGTTTTTT. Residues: CSARGGGGPGELFF.

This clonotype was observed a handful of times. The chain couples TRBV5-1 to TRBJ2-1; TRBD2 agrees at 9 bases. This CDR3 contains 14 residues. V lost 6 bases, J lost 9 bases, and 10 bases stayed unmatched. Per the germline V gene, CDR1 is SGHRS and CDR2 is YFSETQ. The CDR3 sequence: CASTVIAGAIEQFF. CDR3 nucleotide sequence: TGCGCCAGCACCGTAATAGCGGGAGCTATTGAGCAGTTCTTC. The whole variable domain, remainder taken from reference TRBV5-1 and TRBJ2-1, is KAGVTQTPRYLIKTRGQQVTLSCSPISGHRSVSWYQQTPGQGLQFLFEYFSETQRNKGNFPGRFSGRQFSNSRSEMNVSTLELGDSALYLCASTVIAGAIEQFFGPGTRLTVL.

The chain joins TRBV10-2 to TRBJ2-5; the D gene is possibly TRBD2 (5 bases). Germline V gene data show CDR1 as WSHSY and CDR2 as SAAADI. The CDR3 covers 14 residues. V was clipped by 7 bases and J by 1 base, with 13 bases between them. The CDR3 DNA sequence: TGCGCCAGCACTACCCGAGGGTTCCAAGAGACCCAGTACTTC. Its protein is CASTTRGFQETQYF.

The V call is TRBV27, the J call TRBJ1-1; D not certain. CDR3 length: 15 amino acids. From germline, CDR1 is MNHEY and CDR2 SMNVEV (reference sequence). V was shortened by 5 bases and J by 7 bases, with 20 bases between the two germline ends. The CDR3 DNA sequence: TGTGCCAGCAGTCCACACCGGAATGGAAAACTTGAAGCTTTCTTT. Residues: CASSPHRNGKLEAFF.

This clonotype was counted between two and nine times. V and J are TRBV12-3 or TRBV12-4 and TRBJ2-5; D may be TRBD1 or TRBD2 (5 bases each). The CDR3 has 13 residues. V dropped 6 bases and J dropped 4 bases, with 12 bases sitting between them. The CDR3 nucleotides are TGTGCCAGCAGAACTAGGGGTCGAGAGACCCAGTACTTC. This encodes CASRTRGRETQYF.